This T cell receptor beta chain originates from a study of spatial heterogeneity in lung cancer. Overall study: The donor group consisted of around 66 patients who had untreated, early-stage non-small cell lung cancer. The study sequenced follow-up PBMC samples when they were available, at a median of around 2 years after resection. Findings and limits, study-wide: Blood contained ubiquitous expanded tumor TCRs more at resection than at follow-up.

This clonotype appeared a few times. Its antigen is unidentified. Time point specified: blood at routine non-recurrence follow-up after resection. The CDR3 has 13 residues. Germline lookup yields CDR1 LGHNT and CDR2 FRNRAP. The germline V and J ends were trimmed by 6 bases and 3 bases, with 11 bases remaining between them. Each TCR cDNA molecule carried a unique molecular identifier. TCRdb itself ran the 5' RACE reads through MiXCR, one entry per CDR3 protein. The sample holds 25,000 to 35,000 distinct CDR3 sequences; more than 4.5% are singletons and the top ten take about 24%. The genes are TRBV12-5 and TRBJ1-1; perhaps TRBD1 as D (6 bases). The sample here was PBMCs, taken at follow-up. This receptor was obtained from a female donor with early-stage non-small cell lung cancer. Here the CDR3 reads CASGAGAYTEAFF. In DNA form, the CDR3 reads TGTGCTAGTGGGGCAGGGGCTTACACTGAAGCTTTCTTT.